This T cell receptor (beta chain) derives from a study of blood T cell repertoires in COVID-19. Across the study: Acute and convalescent COVID-19 samples came from the United States, Italy and Spain. From T cells, B-cell-depleted T cells, or PBMCs came the material, which was cDNA or gDNA.

The V gene's germline CDR1 is SGHNT and CDR2 YENEEA. The CDR3 loop spans 14 amino acids. Between the trimmed V and J ends, which lost 3 bases and 3 bases, there was a span of 11 bases. How the authors handled the data: For nucleated cells, counts were estimated from reference gene primer amplification. Some clones are missing from TCRdb's copy, which holds only in-frame ones; the method was immunoSEQ multiplex PCR. V and J calls and clone size come straight from that table; D and trimming were deduced from the DNA. The table lists roughly 30,000 clones, around 87% of them singletons. The origin of this receptor is a man aged 65 to 85 with acute or convalescent COVID-19. The sequenced sample was peripheral blood. V usage is TRBV11-3 and J usage is TRBJ1-1, with D possibly matching TRBD1 (5 bases). CDR3 DNA: TGTGCCAGCAGCTTGGCAGGGCCAGACACTGAAGCTTTCTTT. It translates to CASSLAGPDTEAFF.